The T cell receptor beta chain described here comes from a study of cytomegalovirus exposure and HLA in healthy donors. CDR1 and CDR2 from the germline V gene are SEHNR and FQNEAQ (reference sequence). Trimming took 5 bases from V and 1 from J; bases not matched to a gene: 6. This CDR3 comprises 16 residues. Study-wide points: In vitro work confirmed that a few CMV-associated chains recognize CMV antigens.

TCRdb's table, derived via immunoSEQ multiplex PCR, lists solely in-frame clones and lacks some. The table includes over 45,000 clones, around nine tenths detected once. Notes on this clone: Its specificity is unknown.

The chain links TRBV7-9 to TRBJ2-2, with TRBD2 matching 8 bases. Sequencing was performed on PBMCs. This TCR came from a man aged 18 to 29 in good health and CMV-seronegative. Written as DNA, the CDR3 is TGTGCCAGCAGCACCTATAGCGGGGAGAACACCGGGGAGCTGTTTTTT. Translated: CASSTYSGENTGELFF.